Included here is one TCR beta chain sequence, with context. Per germline, CDR1 LGHNA and CDR2 YSLEER. The CDR3 consists of 15 residues. V was cut by 0 bases and J by 3 bases, with 12 bases left in between. The source of the sample is a study of blood T cell repertoires in COVID-19. Study background: The United States, Italy and Spain were the sources of the acute and convalescent COVID-19 samples. Sources were T cells, B-cell-depleted T cells, or PBMCs; the material itself was cDNA or gDNA.

Per the original data handling: How many nucleated cells were present was estimated from reference gene primer amplification. The data were produced by immunoSEQ multiplex PCR, yet TCRdb's version contains in-frame clones alone and is incomplete. That table is the source of V, J and clone size, and D and trimming were worked out from the DNA. Found here are over 95,000 clones, roughly 81% of them singletons; the top ten hold under 4%. Input material: peripheral blood. The TCR originated in a man aged 40-50 years with acute or convalescent COVID-19. J is TRBJ2-7 and V is TRBV4-3, with D tentatively TRBD2 (5 bases). The CDR3 spells CASSQDRDGVYEQYF. CDR3 nucleotide sequence: TGCGCCAGCAGCCAAGATCGCGACGGGGTCTACGAGCAGTACTTC.